A single T cell receptor beta chain is shown here with its context. The antigen is undetermined. The data were taken from a study of T-cell reconstitution after alpha-beta-depleted transplantation in children. Study conclusions and caveats: By about two months after transplant, alpha-beta T cells reportedly arose from several hundred graft clones that had expanded. At one year after transplant, newly produced T cells mostly accounted for T-cell counts and diversity.

TCRbeta library construction was performed incorporating unique molecular identifiers. TCRdb used MiXCR to reprocess the PCR reads, holding one entry per CDR3 protein. Among 670,000 or so distinct CDR3 sequences listed, around 13% were seen once. V lost 0 bases and J 3 bases, leaving 18 bases between the germline ends. CDR1 SGHVS and CDR2 FQNEAQ come from the germline V gene. The CDR3 runs to 18 residues. The chain uses TRBV7-8 and TRBJ2-1, with D perhaps TRBD2 (6 bases). Here the sequenced sample was PBMCs, taken before TCRalphabeta/CD19-depleted stem cell transplant. The receptor comes from a girl aged 2 to 10 with congenital amegakaryocytic thrombocytopenia, due to receive a stem cell transplant. This CDR3 reads CASSLARGLGGVYNEQFF. The CDR3 DNA follows: TGTGCCAGCAGCTTAGCCCGCGGCCTCGGCGGGGTCTACAATGAGCAGTTCTTC.